This T cell receptor beta chain emerged from a study of T cells after yellow fever vaccination. The CDR3 totals 17 residues. Trimming removed 0 bases at V and 1 base at J, with 15 bases between. Germline V gives CDR1 SGHTS, CDR2 YDEGEE. MiXCR was run by TCRdb on the 5' RACE reads, yielding one entry per CDR3 protein. The table shows 100,000 to 150,000 distinct CDR3 sequences, with 6% to 8% occurring only once. V gene TRBV5-8 combines with J gene TRBJ2-3; D unclear. This receptor was obtained from a man younger than 35 who received the YFV17D yellow fever vaccine. This material consisted of CD4+ T cells sorted from PBMCs, taken more than 8 days after the first yellow fever vaccination. This chain's CDR3 is CASSLGAASFGTDTQYF. In DNA form, the CDR3 reads TGTGCCAGCAGCTTGGGGGCCGCAAGCTTCGGCACAGATACGCAGTATTTT.